This T cell receptor beta chain was sequenced for a study of blood T cell repertoires in COVID-19. Study information: Material from acute and convalescent COVID-19 was sourced from the United States, Italy and Spain.

In the original workflow: Amplification with reference gene primers provided the estimates of nucleated cell counts. TCRdb keeps only in-frame clones here, not all; method: immunoSEQ multiplex PCR. V, J and clone size derive from that table, while D and trimming were established from the DNA sequence. Of around 480,000 clones listed, 88% are singletons. CDR1 and CDR2 (germline): SQVTM, ANQGSEA. After removal of 3 bases from V and 6 bases from J, the junction contained 4 bases not matched to a gene. This CDR3 is 13 amino acids long. The sample was peripheral blood. The J gene is TRBJ2-3, the V gene TRBV29-1; 9 bases map to TRBD2. This receptor was obtained from a woman aged 50 to 60 with COVID-19, enrolled during active disease. In DNA form, the CDR3 reads TGCAGCGTTGACAGCGGGGGGCCGGATACGCAGTATTTT. Translating gives CSVDSGGPDTQYF.